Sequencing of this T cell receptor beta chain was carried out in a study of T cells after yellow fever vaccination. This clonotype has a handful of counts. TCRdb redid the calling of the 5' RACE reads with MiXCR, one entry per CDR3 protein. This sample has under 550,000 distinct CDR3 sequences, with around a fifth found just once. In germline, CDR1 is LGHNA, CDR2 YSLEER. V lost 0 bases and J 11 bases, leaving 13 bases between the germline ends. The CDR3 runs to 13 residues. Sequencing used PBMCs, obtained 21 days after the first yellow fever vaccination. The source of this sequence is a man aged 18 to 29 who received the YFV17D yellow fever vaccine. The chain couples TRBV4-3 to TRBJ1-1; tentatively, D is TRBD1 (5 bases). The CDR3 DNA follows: TGCGCCAGCAGCCAAGACAGGGTTATGAGGGCTTTCTTT. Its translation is CASSQDRVMRAFF.